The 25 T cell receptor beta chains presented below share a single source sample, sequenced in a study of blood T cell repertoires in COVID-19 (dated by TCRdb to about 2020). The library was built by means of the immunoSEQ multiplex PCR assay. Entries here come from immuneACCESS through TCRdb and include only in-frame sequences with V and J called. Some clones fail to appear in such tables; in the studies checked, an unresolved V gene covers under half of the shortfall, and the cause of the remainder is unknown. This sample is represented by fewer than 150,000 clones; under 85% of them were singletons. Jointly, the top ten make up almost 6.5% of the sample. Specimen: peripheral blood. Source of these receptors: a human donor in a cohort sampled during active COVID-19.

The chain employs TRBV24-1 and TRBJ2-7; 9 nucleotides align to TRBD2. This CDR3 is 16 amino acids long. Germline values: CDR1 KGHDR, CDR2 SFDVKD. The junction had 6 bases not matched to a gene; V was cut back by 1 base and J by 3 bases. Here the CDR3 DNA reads TGTGCCACCAGTGATTTAGGGCTAGCGGGGTTCTACGAGCAGTACTTC. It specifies CATSDLGLAGFYEQYF.

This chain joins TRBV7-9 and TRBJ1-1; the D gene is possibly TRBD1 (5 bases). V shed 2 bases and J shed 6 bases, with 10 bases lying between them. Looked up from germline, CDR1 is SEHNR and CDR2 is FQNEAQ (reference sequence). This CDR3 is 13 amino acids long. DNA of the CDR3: TGTGCCAGCAGCTTACGGGGGTTGTCTGAAGCTTTCTTT. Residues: CASSLRGLSEAFF.

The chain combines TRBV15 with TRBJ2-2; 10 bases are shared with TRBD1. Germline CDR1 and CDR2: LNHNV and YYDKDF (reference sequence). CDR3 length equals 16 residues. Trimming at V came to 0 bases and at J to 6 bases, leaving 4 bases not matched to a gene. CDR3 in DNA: TGTGCCACCAGCAGAGATCGACAGGGGGCATCCGGGGAGCTGTTTTTT. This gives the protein CATSRDRQGASGELFF.

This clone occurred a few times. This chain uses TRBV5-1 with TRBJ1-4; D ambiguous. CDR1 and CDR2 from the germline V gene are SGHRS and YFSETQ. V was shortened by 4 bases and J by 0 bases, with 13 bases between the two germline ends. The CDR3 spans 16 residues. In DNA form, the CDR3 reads TGCGCCAGCAGCCCTGGGCAGATTGCAACTAATGAAAAACTGTTTTTT. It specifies CASSPGQIATNEKLFF.

The CDR3 sequence: CASSPRGLAGGMSTDTQYF. The CDR3 nucleotides are TGTGCCAGCAGCCCTCGGGGACTAGCGGGGGGAATGAGCACAGATACGCAGTATTTT. The chain employs TRBV5-4 and TRBJ2-3, with 15 bases matching TRBD2. Germline lookup yields CDR1 SGHNT and CDR2 YYREEE (reference sequence). This CDR3 region has 19 residues. J lost 0 bases, V lost 4 bases, and 9 bases had no gene match.

As DNA, the CDR3 is TGTGCCAGCAGCTCTCTCAATTCACCCCTCCACTTT. Residues: CASSSLNSPLHF. The chain joins TRBV7-9 to TRBJ1-6, with unresolved D. The CDR3 contains 12 residues. CDR1 and CDR2 (germline): SEHNR, FQNEAQ (reference sequence). Trimming shortened V by 4 bases and J by 7 bases, and 5 bases separated the two germline ends. The whole variable domain, remainder taken from reference TRBV7-9 and TRBJ1-6, is DTGVSQNPRHKITKRGQNVTFRCDPISEHNRLYWYRQTLGQGPEFLTYFQNEAQLEKSRLLSDRFSAERPKGSFSTLEIQRTEQGDSAMYLCASSSLNSPLHFGNGTRLTVT.

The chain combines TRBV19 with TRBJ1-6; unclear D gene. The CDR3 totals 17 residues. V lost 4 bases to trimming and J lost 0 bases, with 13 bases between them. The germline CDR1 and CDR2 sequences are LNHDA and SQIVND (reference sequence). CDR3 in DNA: TGTGCCAGTAGTAGCGGGAGAACCTTCTCCTATAATTCACCCCTCCACTTT. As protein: CASSSGRTFSYNSPLHF.

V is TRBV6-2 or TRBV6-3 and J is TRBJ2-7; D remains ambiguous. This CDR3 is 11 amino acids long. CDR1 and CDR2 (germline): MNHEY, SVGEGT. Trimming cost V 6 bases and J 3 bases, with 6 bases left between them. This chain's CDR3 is CASSPYYEQYF. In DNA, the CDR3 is TGTGCCAGCAGCCCCTACTACGAGCAGTACTTC.

CDR3 DNA sequence: TGTGCCAGCAGCCGTGTGGCGGATCACTCTGGAAACACCATATATTTT. It specifies CASSRVADHSGNTIYF. V usage is TRBV5-6 and J usage is TRBJ1-3, with D uncertain. Germline-derived CDR1 and CDR2 are SGHDT and YYEEEE. The CDR3 is 16 amino acids. The V end lost 4 bases, the J end lost 0 bases, and 14 bases lay between the germline ends.

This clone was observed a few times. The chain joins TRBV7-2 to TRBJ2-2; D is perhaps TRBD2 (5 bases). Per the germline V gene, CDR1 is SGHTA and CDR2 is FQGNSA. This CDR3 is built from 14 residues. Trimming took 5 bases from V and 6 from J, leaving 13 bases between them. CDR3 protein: CASSPSGRPGELFF. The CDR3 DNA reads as TGTGCCAGCAGCCCCAGCGGACGCCCCGGGGAGCTGTTTTTT.

CDR3 DNA: TGTGCCAGCAGCCCCCTTGGGGGAGGCTCGGACGAGCAGTACTTC. This translates into CASSPLGGGSDEQYF. The chain joins TRBV3-1 (or the pseudogene TRBV3-2) to TRBJ2-7, with D perhaps TRBD2 (6 bases). The germline V and J ends were trimmed by 4 bases and 5 bases, with 18 bases remaining between them. Germline V gene data show CDR1 as LGHDT and CDR2 as YNNKEL (reference sequence). CDR3 length: 15 residues.

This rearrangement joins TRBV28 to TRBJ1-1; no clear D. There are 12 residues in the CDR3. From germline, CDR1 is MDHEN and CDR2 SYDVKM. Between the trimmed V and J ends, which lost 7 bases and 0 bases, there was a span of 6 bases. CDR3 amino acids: CASTLMNTEAFF. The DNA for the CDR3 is TGTGCCAGCACCCTAATGAACACTGAAGCTTTCTTT.

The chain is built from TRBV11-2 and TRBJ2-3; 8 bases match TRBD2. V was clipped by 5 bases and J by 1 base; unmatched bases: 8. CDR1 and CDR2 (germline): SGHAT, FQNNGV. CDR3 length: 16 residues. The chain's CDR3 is CASSLSSSGGTDTQYF. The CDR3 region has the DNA TGTGCCAGCAGCCTAAGTAGTAGCGGGGGCACAGATACGCAGTATTTT.

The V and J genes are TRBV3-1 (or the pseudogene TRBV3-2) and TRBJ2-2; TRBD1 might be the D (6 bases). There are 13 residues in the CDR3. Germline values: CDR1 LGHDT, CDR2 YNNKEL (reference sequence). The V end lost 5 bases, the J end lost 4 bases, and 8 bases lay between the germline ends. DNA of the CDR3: TGTGCCAGCAGCTCCAGGGGCACCGGGGAGCTGTTTTTT. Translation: CASSSRGTGELFF.

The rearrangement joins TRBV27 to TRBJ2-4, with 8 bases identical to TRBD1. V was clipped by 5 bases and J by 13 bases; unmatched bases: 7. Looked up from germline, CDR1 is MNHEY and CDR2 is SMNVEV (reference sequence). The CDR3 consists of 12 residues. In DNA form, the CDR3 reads TGTGCCAGCAGTATCCCCAGGGGGCGGCAGTACTTC. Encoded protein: CASSIPRGRQYF.

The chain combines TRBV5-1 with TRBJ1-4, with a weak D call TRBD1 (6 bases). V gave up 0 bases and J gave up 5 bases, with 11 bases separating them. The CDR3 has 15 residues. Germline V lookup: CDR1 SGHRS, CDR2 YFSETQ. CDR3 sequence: CASSLGWTANEKLFF. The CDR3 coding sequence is TGCGCCAGCAGCTTGGGTTGGACAGCAAATGAAAAACTGTTTTTT.

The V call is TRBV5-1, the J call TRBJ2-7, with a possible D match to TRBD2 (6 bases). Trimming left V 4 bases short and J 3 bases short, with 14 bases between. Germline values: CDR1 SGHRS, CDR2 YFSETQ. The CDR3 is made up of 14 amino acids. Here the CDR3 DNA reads TGCGCCAGCAGCCCGGAGGGGCTACTCTACGAGCAGTACTTC. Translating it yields CASSPEGLLYEQYF.

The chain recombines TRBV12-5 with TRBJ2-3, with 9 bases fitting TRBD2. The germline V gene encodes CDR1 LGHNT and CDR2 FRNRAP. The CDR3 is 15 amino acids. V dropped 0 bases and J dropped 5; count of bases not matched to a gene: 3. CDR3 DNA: TGTGCTAGTGGTTTGGTAAGGACTAGCGTAGATACGCAGTATTTT. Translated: CASGLVRTSVDTQYF.

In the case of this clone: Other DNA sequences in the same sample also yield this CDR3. CDR3 residues: CASSLGQISYEQYF. CDR3 bases: TGCGCCAGCAGCTTGGGGCAGATCTCCTACGAGCAGTACTTC. The gene calls are TRBV5-1 and TRBJ2-7; D remains unclear. The CDR3 is 14 residues long. V shed 0 bases and J shed 0 bases, with 7 bases lying between them. In germline, CDR1 is SGHRS, CDR2 YFSETQ.

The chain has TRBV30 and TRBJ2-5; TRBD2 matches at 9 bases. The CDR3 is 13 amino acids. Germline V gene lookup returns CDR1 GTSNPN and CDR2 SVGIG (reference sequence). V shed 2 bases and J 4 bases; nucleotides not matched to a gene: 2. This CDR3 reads CAWSWRGGETQYF. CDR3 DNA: TGTGCCTGGAGTTGGCGGGGGGGAGAGACCCAGTACTTC.

CDR3 protein: CASSTRAPTGNNEQFF. CDR3 nucleotides: TGTGCCAGCAGCACACGAGCGCCGACAGGGAACAATGAGCAGTTCTTC. V is TRBV9 and J is TRBJ2-1, with 7 nucleotides matching TRBD1. The germline V gene has CDR1 SGDLS and CDR2 YYNGEE. The CDR3 extends over 16 amino acids. V shed 4 bases, J shed 5 bases, and the junction held 12 bases outside the gene matches.

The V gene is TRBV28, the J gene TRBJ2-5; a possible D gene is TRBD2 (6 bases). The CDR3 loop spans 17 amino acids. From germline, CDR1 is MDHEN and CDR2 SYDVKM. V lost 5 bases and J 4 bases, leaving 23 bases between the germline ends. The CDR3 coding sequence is TGTGCCAGCAGTCTGGCGGGCGGGGCTGGTCGACCAGAGACCCAGTACTTC. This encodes CASSLAGGAGRPETQYF.

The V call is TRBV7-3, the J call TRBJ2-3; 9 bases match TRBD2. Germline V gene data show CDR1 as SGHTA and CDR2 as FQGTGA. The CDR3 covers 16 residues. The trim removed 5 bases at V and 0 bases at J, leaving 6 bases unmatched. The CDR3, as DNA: TGTGCCAGCAGCCCCATAGCGGGGGTAAGCACAGATACGCAGTATTTT. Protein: CASSPIAGVSTDTQYF.

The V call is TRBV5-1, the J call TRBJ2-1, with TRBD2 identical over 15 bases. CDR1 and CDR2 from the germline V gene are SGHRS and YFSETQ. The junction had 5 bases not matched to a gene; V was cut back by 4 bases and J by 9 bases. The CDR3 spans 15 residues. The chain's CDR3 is CASSLGTSGGFEQFF. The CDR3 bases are TGCGCCAGCAGCCTGGGGACTAGCGGGGGGTTTGAGCAGTTCTTC.

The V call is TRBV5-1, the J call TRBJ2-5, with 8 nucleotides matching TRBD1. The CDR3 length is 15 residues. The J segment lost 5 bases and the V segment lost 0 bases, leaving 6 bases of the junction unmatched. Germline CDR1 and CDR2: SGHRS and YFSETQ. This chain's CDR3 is CASSLAAGGQETQYF. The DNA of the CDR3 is TGCGCCAGCAGCTTGGCCGCAGGGGGCCAGGAGACCCAGTACTTC.